This record concerns one TCR beta chain sequence. Its target antigen remains unknown. Base qualities are not recorded, but no much larger clone differs from it by a single base. According to the germline V gene, CDR1 reads MNHEY and CDR2 reads SVGEGT. V loses 0 bases, J loses 6 bases, and the germline ends lie 12 bases apart. The CDR3 holds 14 amino acids from the cysteine to the phenylalanine. Solely the CDR3 DNA is kept, with 42 bases framed from the first base. This specimen comes from a study of early T cells in non-severe SARS-CoV-2 infection (dated by TCRdb to 2020 to 2022). Context from the whole study: Because TCR sequencing was done on bulk RNA from unsorted whole blood, the alpha and beta chains could not be paired.

A case-control design nested within a healthcare worker cohort in London, UK, was used, with weekly nasopharyngeal swab PCR tests and blood sampling performed. Healthcare workers were enrolled in the week of the UK lockdown, from 23 to 31 March 2020, and were followed every week for up to roughly 15 weeks. The method behind the library was 5' RACE. Sequencing used a NextSeq 500. In the TCR library protocol, unique molecular identifiers were attached to individual cDNA molecules to correct for PCR bias and sequencing error. Sequencing covered both TCR alpha and beta chains, and within each sample the abundances of alpha and beta sequences were tightly co-correlated. The authors' pipeline ran thus. Decombinator V4 was used to annotate TCR sequences for V gene, J gene and CDR3. TCRs were defined as expanded if a significant change between any two time points was detected under a Poisson model with p below 0.0001. TCR abundances were normalised to the total number of TCRs sequenced per sample and were expressed as counts per million. TRAV1-2 paired with TRAJ12, TRAJ20 or TRAJ33 defined MAIT TCRs, while TRAV10 paired with TRAJ18 defined iNKT TCRs. A search of VDJdb, accessed on 1 November 2021, was run for TCRs annotated to CMV, EBV and SARS-CoV-2, with TCRs annotated for multiple antigens excluded. In-frame beta chains were kept once TCRdb had trimmed the public reads at Q25 with fastp and called clones with MiXCR. Each entry is one CDR3 protein sequence, shown with its most common DNA and genes. TCRdb's processing, not the study's, gives the V and J calls here. The sample table lists 40,000 to 55,000 distinct CDR3 sequences, roughly 7% of them with a count of one. Around 7.9% of the sample is in the top ten clones.

Findings and caveats that apply to the study as a whole: VDJdb matching was skewed toward anti-spike CD8 responses, so virus-specific expansions were likely underestimated and private and CD4 specificities were missed.

The clonotype originates from an adult who was a healthcare worker with PCR-confirmed SARS-CoV-2 infection or an uninfected control (not recorded which). The sequenced sample consisted of whole blood. The V and J segments used are TRBV6-2 or TRBV6-3 and TRBJ2-7; TRBD1 is possibly the D segment (5 matching bases). The CDR3 protein: CASSYSERGGEQYF. The DNA is TGTGCCAGCAGTTACTCGGAAAGGGGCGGCGAGCAGTACTTC.